A single sample gave rise to the 23 T cell receptor beta chains below, sequenced in a study of beta chain features in type 1 diabetes. Study-wide findings and caveats: Type 1 diabetes patients had moderately but significantly shorter TCRB CDR3s in all four CD4+ subsets.

Antigens for these TCRs are unknown. Sequencing targeted expressed TCRB transcripts, as all isolated RNA had been reverse transcribed. The method was immunoSEQ multiplex PCR; TCRdb's version includes in-frame clones alone and lacks a portion of them. The sample yields over 600,000 clones, around 12% seen once. Source material: naive CD4+ T cells from blood. The receptors were gathered from a man aged 30 to 39 with type 1 diabetes.

The table lists this clone with a few counts. The chain combines TRBV2 with TRBJ1-2, with D possibly TRBD1 on 6 matching bases. CDR1 is SNHLY, CDR2 FYNNEI, per germline. This CDR3 is 12 amino acids long. V lost 6 bases, J lost 6 bases, and 11 bases lay in between. The CDR3 DNA is TGTGCCAGCAGCCCCAGACAGGATGGCTACACCTTC. Translated: CASSPRQDGYTF.

In nucleotides, the CDR3 is TGTGCCAGCAGCCTCACGAGGACAGGCGACACTGAAGCTTTCTTT. As protein: CASSLTRTGDTEAFF. The genes are TRBV7-3 and TRBJ1-1; 7 bases are a match to TRBD1. Per germline, CDR1 SGHTA and CDR2 FQGTGA. This CDR3 has 15 amino acids. Trimming at V came to 5 bases and at J to 3 bases, leaving 9 bases not matched to a gene.

V is TRBV27 and J is TRBJ1-2, with a weak D call TRBD1 (6 bases). The V end was cut by 2 bases, the J end by 3 bases, with 13 bases between. The length of the CDR3 is 15 residues. Germline CDR1 and CDR2: MNHEY and SMNVEV (reference sequence). The CDR3 DNA sequence: TGTGCCAGCAGTTTAGGGGGGCCTCTACACTATGGCTACACCTTC. Protein: CASSLGGPLHYGYTF.

The chain carries TRBV6-5 and TRBJ2-7; 7 bases are shared with TRBD1. V gave up 5 bases and J gave up 3 bases; unmatched junction bases: 4. The germline gives CDR1 MNHEY, CDR2 SVGAGI. The CDR3 is made up of 13 amino acids. Here the CDR3 DNA reads TGTGCCAGCAGTCGGGACAGATTCTACGAGCAGTACTTC. It translates to CASSRDRFYEQYF.

The V call is TRBV29-1, the J call TRBJ1-2; no reliable D call. CDR1 and CDR2 from the germline V gene are SQVTM and ANQGSEA. V was shortened by 6 bases and J by 2 bases, with 13 bases between the two germline ends. The CDR3 runs to 13 residues. CDR3 in amino acids: CSVLYRENYGYTF. The DNA for the CDR3 is TGCAGCGTCCTATACCGGGAGAACTATGGCTACACCTTC.

This clone was seen a handful of times. The V call is TRBV7-2, the J call TRBJ1-3, with D tentatively TRBD1 (6 bases). In germline, CDR1 is SGHTA, CDR2 FQGNSA. This CDR3 comprises 16 residues. V was clipped by 7 bases and J by 4 bases, with 20 bases between them. In nucleotides, the CDR3 is TGTGCCAGCACCCCTCAACAGGGACCGGCGGGAAACACCATATATTTT. It translates to CASTPQQGPAGNTIYF.

The sample holds a few counts of this clone. V is TRBV5-4 and J is TRBJ2-7; no clear D. Between the trimmed V and J ends, which lost 3 bases and 3 bases, there was a span of 16 bases. Germline V gene data show CDR1 as SGHNT and CDR2 as YYREEE (reference sequence). The CDR3 loop spans 15 amino acids. The CDR3 region has the DNA TGTGCCAGCAGCTCCGCGGCCACCCCCCTCTACGAGCAGTACTTC. Residues: CASSSAATPLYEQYF.

The rearrangement joins TRBV19 to TRBJ1-2; D not certain. Trimming cost V 9 bases and J 8 bases, with 13 bases left between them. CDR1 is LNHDA and CDR2 is SQIVND in the germline V gene (reference sequence). The CDR3 length is 11 residues. The CDR3 DNA reads as TGTGCCAGCGGTTGGGCTCTCGGCTACACCTTC. Amino acid sequence: CASGWALGYTF.

The V call is TRBV29-1, the J call TRBJ2-3, with 11 positions matching TRBD2. V lost 2 bases to trimming and J lost 5 bases; unmatched junction nucleotides: 0. The germline V gene has CDR1 SQVTM and CDR2 ANQGSEA. The CDR3 covers 13 residues. CDR3 loop: CSVELAGGDTQYF. The CDR3 DNA sequence: TGCAGCGTTGAACTAGCGGGGGGAGATACGCAGTATTTT.

The J gene is TRBJ1-1, the V gene TRBV28; D is possibly TRBD1 (5 bases). CDR3 length: 12 residues. Germline V gene sequence: CDR1 MDHEN, CDR2 SYDVKM. As DNA, the CDR3 is TGTGTTGCAACGACAGCAGAAACTGAAGCTTTCTTT. It translates to CVATTAETEAFF.

The chain carries TRBV6-5 and TRBJ2-7; 9 nucleotides align to TRBD2. The junction had 12 bases not matched to a gene; V was cut back by 5 bases and J by 7 bases. The germline V gene has CDR1 MNHEY and CDR2 SVGAGI. The CDR3 has 15 amino acids. In DNA form, the CDR3 reads TGTGCCAGCAGTCCCTTAGCGGGGGCGCAGCTAGAGCAGTACTTC. This encodes CASSPLAGAQLEQYF.

The chain links TRBV7-9 to TRBJ2-3; 9 bases are a match to TRBD1. Germline CDR1 is SEHNR and CDR2 is FQNEAQ (reference sequence). The junction had 12 bases not matched to a gene; V was cut back by 6 bases and J by 5 bases. The CDR3 is 16 amino acids. Here the CDR3 DNA reads TGTGCCAGCAGTTATCCGGGACAGGGTTGGCGAGATACGCAGTATTTT. It yields the protein CASSYPGQGWRDTQYF.

This clone has just a few counts. The chain recombines TRBV5-4 with TRBJ2-6; tentatively, D is TRBD1 (6 bases). Looked up from germline, CDR1 is SGHNT and CDR2 is YYREEE (reference sequence). This CDR3 has 16 amino acids. Trimming pared 2 bases from V and 1 base from J, leaving 10 bases between. The CDR3 spells CASSFLQGSGANVLTF. CDR3 in DNA: TGTGCCAGCAGCTTCTTACAGGGTTCTGGGGCCAACGTCCTGACTTTC. The variable domain in full, with the rest retrieved from reference TRBV5-4 and TRBJ2-6, is ETGVTQSPTHLIKTRGQQVTLRCSSQSGHNTVSWYQQALGQGPQFIFQYYREEENGRGNFPPRFSGLQFPNYSSELNVNALELDDSALYLCASSFLQGSGANVLTFGAGSRLTVL.

Remarks on this clone: Other DNA sequences from this sample encode an identical CDR3 as well. This chain uses TRBV18 with TRBJ2-7, with 7 bases aligning to TRBD1. This CDR3 region has 13 residues. Germline CDR1 reads KGHSH; CDR2 reads LQKENI. V shed 1 base and J 3 bases; nucleotides not matched to a gene: 0. DNA of the CDR3: TGTGCCAGCTCACCACGGGACAGCTACGAGCAGTACTTC. Protein sequence: CASSPRDSYEQYF.

This chain connects TRBV7-6 to TRBJ2-5; TRBD2 matches 9 bases. V dropped 4 bases and J dropped 4; count of bases not matched to a gene: 7. There are 15 residues in the CDR3. Germline V gene lookup returns CDR1 SGHVS and CDR2 FNYEAQ. The CDR3 protein is CASSSRTSERETQYF. CDR3 DNA: TGTGCCAGCAGCTCCCGGACTAGCGAAAGAGAGACCCAGTACTTC.

A few counts support this clone. The chain joins TRBV7-9 to TRBJ1-6; D gene uncertain. The germline V and J ends were trimmed by 3 bases and 9 bases, with 18 bases remaining between them. The germline CDR1 and CDR2 sequences are SEHNR and FQNEAQ (reference sequence). The CDR3 is made up of 16 amino acids. This CDR3 is CASSLGSGGEASPLHF. The CDR3 DNA sequence: TGTGCCAGCAGCTTGGGATCGGGCGGGGAGGCTTCACCCCTCCACTTT.

This chain links TRBV19 with TRBJ2-1; the D is unclear. Germline V gene sequence: CDR1 LNHDA, CDR2 SQIVND (reference sequence). The length of the CDR3 is 11 residues. Trimming cost V 3 bases and J 10 bases, with 7 bases left between them. The CDR3 reads CASSIADEQFF. The CDR3 DNA follows: TGTGCCAGTAGTATTGCGGACGAGCAGTTCTTC.

This clone turned up a few times. This chain uses TRBV18 with TRBJ1-5, with 7 bases lining up with TRBD1. The CDR3 runs to 17 residues. V shed 3 bases and J 9 bases; nucleotides not matched to a gene: 17. Germline loops: CDR1 KGHSH, CDR2 LQKENI. The CDR3, as DNA: TGTGCCAGCTCACCCTCGATGGAGGGGGCGAGAGGGGGGCCCCAGCATTTT. Protein: CASSPSMEGARGGPQHF.

This rearrangement joins TRBV15 to TRBJ1-2; D is unresolved. In germline, CDR1 is LNHNV, CDR2 YYDKDF (reference sequence). V dropped 0 bases and J dropped 4 bases, with 9 bases sitting between them. The CDR3 extends over 14 amino acids. This chain's CDR3 is CATSRDREAYGYTF. The CDR3 DNA sequence: TGTGCCACCAGCAGAGATCGGGAAGCCTATGGCTACACCTTC.

The J gene is TRBJ1-4, the V gene TRBV4-2; possible D gene TRBD1, 5 bases. Trimming removed 4 bases from V and 4 bases from J, with 13 bases in between. Germline V lookup: CDR1 LGHNA, CDR2 YNFKEQ. This CDR3 spans 15 amino acids. CDR3 DNA: TGTGCCAGCAGCCGAGGGGAGGGGTTTAATGAAAAACTGTTTTTT. The encoded protein is CASSRGEGFNEKLFF.

The rearrangement joins TRBV7-3 to TRBJ1-1, with no clear D. V was pared by 2 bases and J by 0 bases, with 4 bases between. Germline CDR1 is SGHTA and CDR2 is FQGTGA. The CDR3 runs to 13 residues. This CDR3 is CASSLALNTEAFF. The CDR3 nucleotides read TGTGCCAGCAGCTTAGCACTGAACACTGAAGCTTTCTTT.

The chain carries TRBV5-1 and TRBJ2-1; D may match TRBD1 or TRBD2 (5 bases each). Germline CDR1 and CDR2: SGHRS and YFSETQ. V lost 5 bases to trimming and J lost 8 bases, with 11 bases between them. This CDR3 has 12 residues. CDR3 in amino acids: CASRGEEYEQFF. CDR3 sequence (DNA): TGCGCCAGCAGGGGGGAAGAGTATGAGCAGTTCTTC.

This clone has only a few counts. The CDR3 is CASSSTQGTGELFF. CDR3 bases: TGTGCCAGCAGCTCGACGCAGGGCACCGGGGAGCTGTTTTTT. The V gene is TRBV7-2, the J gene TRBJ2-2, with D possibly TRBD1 on 5 matching bases. Trimming shortened V by 4 bases and J by 4 bases, and 10 bases separated the two germline ends. Germline loops: CDR1 SGHTA, CDR2 FQGNSA. The CDR3 totals 14 residues.